This is a list of T cell receptor beta chains from one sample in a study of blood T cell repertoires in COVID-19. Assay used: immunoSEQ multiplex PCR; TCRdb lists only in-frame clones, some missing. The sample lists some 25,000 clones, 65% to 85% occurring once. Sequencing was carried out using peripheral blood. Every receptor here comes from a man between 45 and 60 years old with active or convalescent COVID-19. The CDR3 runs from the conserved cysteine through the conserved F or W. The D gene is left open where the match is weak. Some rows mark clone size as missing; the rest say once, few, many or name a class of expanded clone.

TRBJ2-1 | NA | few | TRBV7-9 | CASSPPASSYNEQFF | TGTGCCAGCAGCCCCCCGGCTAGCTCCTACAATGAGCAGTTCTTC
TRBJ2-7 | NA | NA | TRBV4-1 | CASSQAVASYEQYF | TGCGCCAGCAGCCAAGCAGTCGCATCCTACGAGCAGTACTTC
TRBJ2-7 | NA | NA | TRBV5-4 | CASSLPGYEQYF | TGTGCCAGCAGCTTGCCCGGCTACGAGCAGTACTTC
TRBJ2-1 | TRBD2 | NA | TRBV5-1 | CASSRLAGGGNEQFF | TGCGCCAGCAGCCGATTAGCGGGAGGGGGCAATGAGCAGTTCTTC
TRBJ2-3 | NA | NA | TRBV9 | CASSPRVSTDTQYF | TGTGCCAGCAGCCCGAGGGTCAGCACAGATACGCAGTATTTT
TRBJ2-2 | NA | NA | TRBV7-9 | CASSSRGAHTGELFF | TGTGCCAGCAGCTCCCGGGGAGCACACACCGGGGAGCTGTTTTTT
TRBJ2-7 | TRBD2 | NA | TRBV9 | CASSGSGGGNEQYF | TGTGCCAGCAGCGGTAGCGGGGGGGGGAACGAGCAGTACTTC
TRBJ1-4 | NA | NA | TRBV5-1 | CASSLYGDMEKLFF | TGCGCCAGCAGCCTGTACGGGGATATGGAAAAACTGTTTTTT
TRBJ2-1 | TRBD2 | NA | TRBV11-3 | CASSLDRDSAGGHYNEQFF | TGTGCCAGCAGCTTAGATCGGGACTCAGCGGGAGGGCACTACAATGAGCAGTTCTTC
TRBJ1-5 | NA | NA | TRBV6-4 | CASRKKRGWNQPQHF | TGTGCCAGCAGGAAAAAGAGGGGGTGGAATCAGCCCCAGCATTTT
TRBJ1-2 | NA | NA | TRBV4-1 | CASSQDHNYNYGYTF | TGCGCCAGCAGCCAAGACCACAACTATAACTATGGCTACACCTTC
TRBJ2-3 | NA | NA | TRBV5-4 | CASSSGQSTDTQYF | TGTGCCAGCAGCTCCGGACAGAGCACAGATACGCAGTATTTT
TRBJ1-1 | TRBD1 | NA | TRBV20-1 | CSAWGQPEAFF | TGCAGTGCTTGGGGACAGCCTGAAGCTTTCTTT
TRBJ1-4 | TRBD1 | NA | TRBV7-9 | CASSFEGTGDEKLFF | TGTGCCAGCAGTTTTGAGGGGACAGGGGATGAAAAACTGTTTTTT
TRBJ1-1 | TRBD1 | NA | TRBV24-1 | CATAQGANTEAFF | TGTGCCACCGCACAGGGGGCGAACACTGAAGCTTTCTTT
TRBJ2-5 | NA | once | TRBV11-2 | CASSKEGETQYF | TGTGCCAGCTCGAAGGAGGGAGAGACCCAGTACTTC
TRBJ1-2 | TRBD1 | NA | TRBV4-2 | CASSGTGGDYGYTF | TGTGCCAGCTCGGGGACAGGGGGAGACTATGGCTACACCTTC
TRBJ2-6 | TRBD1 | few | TRBV5-1 | CASSWDRGQSGANVLTF | TGCGCCAGCAGCTGGGACAGGGGGCAATCTGGGGCCAACGTCCTGACTTTC
TRBJ1-4 | NA | NA | TRBV20-1 | CSARQNEKLFF | TGCAGTGCTAGACAGAATGAAAAACTGTTTTTT
TRBJ1-2 | NA | once | TRBV19 | CASSSNYGYTF | TGTGCCAGTAGCAGTAACTATGGCTACACCTTC
TRBJ2-5 | NA | NA | TRBV10-3 | CAISDPSRGQETQYF | TGTGCCATCAGTGACCCCTCCCGGGGACAAGAGACCCAGTACTTC
TRBJ1-4 | TRBD1 | NA | TRBV2 | CASSDFRDRVGDDEKLFF | TGTGCCAGCAGTGATTTCCGGGACAGGGTTGGTGATGACGAAAAACTGTTTTTT
TRBJ2-1 | TRBD2 | once | TRBV12-3/TRBV12-4 | CASNSGIGSEQFF | TGTGCCAGCAATAGCGGGATAGGGAGTGAGCAGTTCTTC
TRBJ1-4 | NA | NA | TRBV28 | CASHQAPREKLFF | TGTGCCAGCCACCAGGCCCCAAGGGAAAAACTGTTTTTT
TRBJ2-5 | TRBD2 | once | TRBV28 | CASSTGLAGLQETQYF | TGTGCCAGCAGTACGGGACTAGCGGGCCTCCAAGAGACCCAGTACTTC
TRBJ1-1 | NA | NA | TRBV30 | CAWIQGNTEAFF | TGTGCCTGGATTCAGGGAAACACTGAAGCTTTCTTT
TRBJ1-5 | TRBD1 | NA | TRBV2 | CASSGTGPQPQHF | TGTGCCAGCAGTGGGACAGGGCCTCAGCCCCAGCATTTT
TRBJ1-4 | TRBD1 | NA | TRBV15 | CATSRDPGQVFNEKLFF | TGTGCCACCAGCAGAGATCCGGGACAGGTGTTCAATGAAAAACTGTTTTTT
TRBJ2-7 | NA | few | TRBV2 | CASTDPEQYEQYF | TGTGCCAGCACCGACCCGGAGCAATACGAGCAGTACTTC
TRBJ2-7 | NA | NA | TRBV28 | CASGRVVPYEQYF | TGTGCCAGCGGGAGAGTAGTACCCTACGAGCAGTACTTC
TRBJ2-3 | NA | NA | TRBV9 | CASSVGEVSTDTQYF | TGTGCCAGCAGCGTAGGAGAGGTGAGCACAGATACGCAGTATTTT
TRBJ1-1 | NA | NA | TRBV7-2 | CASSLYQGWNTEAFF | TGTGCCAGCAGCTTATACCAGGGGTGGAACACTGAAGCTTTCTTT
TRBJ2-3 | NA | NA | TRBV2 | CASSIANTDTQYF | TGTGCCAGCAGTATAGCTAACACAGATACGCAGTATTTT
TRBJ1-2 | NA | NA | TRBV13 | CASSAGGGYTF | TGTGCCAGCAGCGCAGGAGGCGGCTACACCTTC
TRBJ2-5 | NA | NA | TRBV7-2 | CASSFGVETQYF | TGTGCCAGCAGCTTCGGAGTAGAGACCCAGTACTTC
TRBJ2-2 | NA | NA | TRBV6-6 | CASSYSSSPGELFF | TGTGCCAGCAGTTACTCGAGTAGTCCCGGGGAGCTGTTTTTT
TRBJ1-1 | NA | NA | TRBV30 | CAWRGATEAFF | TGTGCCTGGAGGGGGGCGACTGAAGCTTTCTTT
TRBJ2-3 | TRBD2 | NA | TRBV9 | CPTSVDLTGGADTQYF | TGTCCCACCAGCGTAGACCTGACGGGGGGGGCAGATACGCAGTATTTT
TRBJ1-1 | NA | once | TRBV7-9 | CASSLRFRTEAFF | TGTGCCAGCAGCTTGCGGTTCCGAACTGAAGCTTTCTTT
TRBJ1-5 | NA | few | TRBV2 | CASSAAGNRENQHF | TGTGCCAGCAGCGCCGCCGGAAACCGGGAGAACCAGCATTTT
TRBJ2-2 | NA | NA | TRBV5-1 | CASSLGRERELFF | TGCGCCAGCAGCTTGGGCAGGGAACGGGAGCTGTTTTTT
TRBJ1-3 | NA | NA | TRBV7-9 | CASSSPRSGDF | TGTGCCAGCAGCTCTCCTCGGAGCGGAGATTTT
TRBJ2-7 | NA | NA | TRBV28 | CASSLGARGYEQYF | TGTGCCAGCAGTTTAGGAGCAAGGGGATACGAGCAGTACTTC
TRBJ2-7 | NA | NA | TRBV24-1 | CATENYTYEQYF | TGTGCCACCGAAAACTACACATACGAGCAGTACTTC
TRBJ2-1 | TRBD1 | NA | TRBV4-1 | CASSQGRGLGSYNEQFF | TGCGCCAGCAGCCAAGGCAGGGGGCTGGGCTCCTACAATGAGCAGTTCTTC
TRBJ2-7 | NA | NA | TRBV6-5 | CASRGRNSHEQYF | TGTGCCAGCAGGGGGAGGAACAGCCACGAGCAGTACTTC
TRBJ1-4 | NA | NA | TRBV14 | CASSRPGGRNEKLFF | TGTGCCAGCAGCCGACCGGGGGGGAGGAATGAAAAACTGTTTTTT
TRBJ2-7 | NA | NA | TRBV19 | CASSFLSAGYEQYF | TGTGCCAGTAGCTTTCTGAGCGCGGGCTACGAGCAGTACTTC
TRBJ1-1 | NA | NA | TRBV11-2 | CASSKQGVEAFF | TGTGCCAGCAGTAAACAGGGAGTTGAAGCTTTCTTT
TRBJ1-5 | NA | NA | TRBV28 | CASRRFYSNQPQHF | TGTGCCAGCCGTCGGTTCTATAGCAATCAGCCCCAGCATTTT
TRBJ1-3 | TRBD1 | once | TRBV4-2 | CASSQDRTGGYYSGNTIYF | TGTGCCAGCAGCCAAGATCGCACAGGGGGTTATTACTCTGGAAACACCATATATTTT
TRBJ2-5 | NA | NA | TRBV11-2 | CASSLLSSGETQYF | TGTGCCAGCAGCTTACTGTCATCCGGGGAGACCCAGTACTTC
TRBJ2-7 | TRBD1 | NA | TRBV20-1 | CSVRTGYEQYF | TGCAGTGTTCGGACAGGGTACGAGCAGTACTTC
TRBJ2-5 | NA | NA | TRBV27 | CASAQMVQETQYF | TGTGCCAGCGCGCAAATGGTACAAGAGACCCAGTACTTC